These 28 T cell receptor beta chains originate from one sample sequenced in a study of blood T cell repertoires in COVID-19. Profiled with immunoSEQ multiplex PCR; TCRdb holds only in-frame clones, not every one. The sample shows around 250,000 clones, roughly 90% of them seen only once. The sequencing sample was made of PBMCs or T cells enriched from blood (not recorded which). The receptor source for this set is a man aged 35-49 years who had been exposed to COVID-19.

The V gene is TRBV28, the J gene TRBJ2-7; 10 bases align to TRBD2. Germline V gene lookup returns CDR1 MDHEN and CDR2 SYDVKM. The CDR3 is 15 residues long. With V trimmed by 5 bases and J by 3 bases, 7 bases remained unmatched. CDR3 in amino acids: CASSRTSGTYYEQYF. The CDR3 nucleotides read TGTGCCAGCAGTCGAACTAGCGGGACCTACTACGAGCAGTACTTC.

V usage is TRBV9 and J usage is TRBJ1-4, with D perhaps matching TRBD1 (6 bases). V lost 4 bases to trimming and J lost 3 bases, with 13 bases between them. The germline V gene encodes CDR1 SGDLS and CDR2 YYNGEE. The CDR3 sequence is 15 residues long. The CDR3 DNA is TGTGCCAGCAGCCGAGGGGGGGTTTCTAATGAAAAACTGTTTTTT. Its protein is CASSRGGVSNEKLFF.

The V gene is TRBV6-5, the J gene TRBJ1-5, with 10 nucleotides matching TRBD1. J lost 5 bases, V lost 6 bases, and 7 bases had no gene match. The CDR3 loop spans 15 amino acids. Germline loops: CDR1 MNHEY, CDR2 SVGAGI. This chain's CDR3 is CASSLATGGDQPQHF. DNA for the CDR3: TGTGCCAGCAGCCTCGCGACAGGGGGCGATCAGCCCCAGCATTTT.

A few counts support this clone. V is TRBV4-1 and J is TRBJ1-2; the D is unclear. V dropped 0 bases and J dropped 4 bases, with 12 bases sitting between them. CDR1 is MGHRA and CDR2 is YSYEKL in the germline V gene. CDR3 length: 15 amino acids. The CDR3, as DNA: TGCGCCAGCAGCCAAGATCCCACCAGTCCCTATGGCTACACCTTC. Encoded protein: CASSQDPTSPYGYTF.

The rearrangement joins TRBV28 to TRBJ1-2, with D possibly matching TRBD1 (5 bases). This CDR3 has 14 residues. Deletions cut 5 bases from V and 8 bases from J, with 18 bases between. Germline CDR1 is MDHEN and CDR2 is SYDVKM. The CDR3 spells CASSLIGAGGGYTF. The CDR3 nucleotides are TGTGCCAGCAGTCTGATAGGGGCAGGAGGGGGCTACACCTTC.

This chain's CDR3 is CATTSGREGTQYF. In DNA form, the CDR3 reads TGTGCCACCACGAGCGGGAGGGAGGGGACCCAGTACTTC. The rearrangement uses TRBV7-2 and TRBJ2-5; 10 bases are a match to TRBD2. In germline, CDR1 is SGHTA, CDR2 FQGNSA. V was clipped by 10 bases and J by 7 bases; unmatched bases: 9. The CDR3 consists of 13 residues.

The chain couples TRBV10-1 to TRBJ1-1; the match to TRBD1 covers 8 bases. Germline V CDR1 and CDR2: WNHNN, SYGVQD (reference sequence). After removal of 1 base from V and 1 base from J, the junction contained 17 bases not matched to a gene. The CDR3 length is 20 residues. CDR3 amino acids: CASSEFAGGKMWDGNTEAFF. The CDR3 nucleotides read TGCGCCAGCAGTGAGTTTGCAGGGGGCAAAATGTGGGACGGGAACACTGAAGCTTTCTTT.

The chain has TRBV4-3 and TRBJ1-4; perhaps TRBD1 as D (5 bases). CDR3 length: 17 amino acids. Trimming removed 0 bases at V and 3 bases at J, with 14 bases between. The germline V gene encodes CDR1 LGHNA and CDR2 YSLEER. CDR3 DNA sequence: TGCGCCAGCAGCCAAGATCTTGTGGGGCTTTCTAATGAAAAACTGTTTTTT. Amino acids: CASSQDLVGLSNEKLFF.

The CDR3 nucleotides read TGCGCCAGCAGCATCGACAGGGGGACGACCTACGAGCAGTACTTC. It codes for CASSIDRGTTYEQYF. The chain links TRBV5-1 to TRBJ2-7; 9 bases fit TRBD1. The CDR3 is 15 residues long. V gave up 4 bases and J gave up 2 bases; unmatched junction bases: 7. In germline, CDR1 is SGHRS, CDR2 YFSETQ.

The chain joins TRBV27 to TRBJ2-1, with D tentatively TRBD1 (6 bases). Trimming left V 7 bases short and J 4 bases short, with 14 bases between. The CDR3 sequence is 14 residues long. Germline values: CDR1 MNHEY, CDR2 SMNVEV (reference sequence). The CDR3 region has the DNA TGTGCCAGCAAAACAGGGAGTGCATACAATGAGCAGTTCTTC. It codes for CASKTGSAYNEQFF.

The chain has TRBV11-2 and TRBJ1-2, with D perhaps TRBD1 (6 bases). The CDR3 covers 14 residues. V lost 3 bases, J lost 0 bases, and 8 bases lay in between. Germline CDR1 reads SGHAT; CDR2 reads FQNNGV. CDR3 protein: CASSLDSPNYGYTF. The CDR3 DNA is TGTGCCAGCAGCTTGGACAGCCCTAACTATGGCTACACCTTC. Filled out from reference TRBV11-2 and TRBJ1-2, the complete variable domain reads EAGVAQSPRYKIIEKRQSVAFWCNPISGHATLYWYQQILGQGPKLLIQFQNNGVVDDSQLPKDRFSAERLKGVDSTLKIQPAKLEDSAVYLCASSLDSPNYGYTFGSGTRLTVV.

The table lists this clone with a count of one. V usage is TRBV13 and J usage is TRBJ2-1, with TRBD2 identical over 9 bases. Germline lookup yields CDR1 PRHDT and CDR2 FYEKMQ (reference sequence). There are 16 residues in the CDR3. Losses at the gene ends were 5 bases for V and 2 bases for J; bases not matched to a gene: 7. The CDR3 loop reads CASSHGLAGPYNEQFF. In nucleotides, the CDR3 is TGTGCCAGCAGCCATGGGCTAGCGGGGCCCTACAATGAGCAGTTCTTC.

The chain couples TRBV12-3 or TRBV12-4 to TRBJ1-1, with D unclear. Trimming pared 1 base from V and 8 bases from J, leaving 8 bases between. The CDR3 runs to 12 residues. CDR3 sequence reads: CASSLVAEEAFF. CDR3 sequence (DNA): TGTGCCAGCAGTTTAGTGGCAGAAGAAGCTTTCTTT.

V usage is TRBV2 and J usage is TRBJ2-1; 9 bases fit TRBD2. V trimming: 6 bases; J trimming: 7 bases; junction bases outside the gene matches: 7. The CDR3 consists of 14 residues. Per germline, CDR1 SNHLY and CDR2 FYNNEI. The DNA for the CDR3 is TGTGCCAGCAGCTTGTTGCGGGAGGGTAATGAGCAGTTCTTC. It translates to CASSLLREGNEQFF. Full variable domain (missing parts from reference TRBV2 and TRBJ2-1): EPEVTQTPSHQVTQMGQEVILRCVPISNHLYFYWYRQILGQKVEFLVSFYNNEISEKSEIFDDQFSVERPDGSNFTLKIRSTKLEDSAMYFCASSLLREGNEQFFGPGTRLTVL.

The chain couples TRBV5-1 to TRBJ1-4; a weak D match, TRBD1 (6 bases). The germline gives CDR1 SGHRS, CDR2 YFSETQ. Trimming removed 4 bases at V and 7 bases at J, with 17 bases between. CDR3 length equals 15 residues. The DNA of the CDR3 is TGCGCCAGCAGCCCTAGCCAGGGAGGGGGTGAAAAACTGTTTTTT. Translating gives CASSPSQGGGEKLFF.

The rearrangement joins TRBV7-3 to TRBJ2-1, with 9 positions matching TRBD2. Germline CDR1 reads SGHTA; CDR2 reads FQGTGA. After removal of 6 bases from V and 5 bases from J, the junction contained 2 bases not matched to a gene. The CDR3 runs to 13 residues. This chain's CDR3 is CASSSGGDNEQFF. CDR3 DNA: TGTGCCAGCAGTAGCGGGGGAGACAATGAGCAGTTCTTC.

This clone was recorded only once. The rearrangement uses TRBV18 and TRBJ2-7; TRBD1 agrees at 7 bases. Germline values: CDR1 KGHSH, CDR2 LQKENI. Losses at the gene ends were 4 bases for V and 3 bases for J; bases not matched to a gene: 3. This CDR3 has 13 residues. CDR3 in amino acids: CASSRDRNYEQYF. Written as DNA, the CDR3 is TGTGCCAGCTCACGGGACAGAAACTACGAGCAGTACTTC.

V and J are TRBV11-3 and TRBJ2-1; 12 nucleotides line up with TRBD2. There are 14 residues in the CDR3. The germline CDR1 and CDR2 sequences are SGHNT and YENEEA. J gave up 2 bases and V 8 bases, and 1 base lay outside the gene matches. The CDR3 coding sequence is TGTGCCAGCCGGACTAGCGGGACCTACAATGAGCAGTTCTTC. Translation: CASRTSGTYNEQFF.

The chain has TRBV11-2 and TRBJ2-1, with TRBD2 matching over 8 bases. Germline values: CDR1 SGHAT, CDR2 FQNNGV. Trimming cost V 0 bases and J 3 bases; bases outside gene matches: 4. This CDR3 has 16 amino acids. The CDR3 DNA reads TGTGCCAGCAGCTTAGAAGCGGGAGCCCTCTACAATGAGCAGTTCTTC. The encoded protein is CASSLEAGALYNEQFF.

The CDR3: CASSSATSGSSHEQYF. In nucleotides, the CDR3 is TGTGCCAGCAGTTCGGCTACTAGCGGGAGTTCCCACGAGCAGTACTTC. The chain uses TRBV28 and TRBJ2-7, with TRBD2 matching 11 bases. Germline values: CDR1 MDHEN, CDR2 SYDVKM. The CDR3 runs 16 residues. The V and J ends lost 4 bases and 5 bases, in that order; junction bases with no gene match: 10.

The CDR3 reads CASSLDWDRGLGANVLTF. CDR3 nucleotide sequence: TGTGCCAGCAGCCTCGATTGGGACAGGGGGCTTGGGGCCAACGTCCTGACTTTC. The gene calls are TRBV28 and TRBJ2-6; 12 bases are shared with TRBD1. This CDR3 comprises 18 residues. With V trimmed by 6 bases and J by 3 bases, 9 bases remained unmatched. Germline V CDR1 and CDR2: MDHEN, SYDVKM.

Only one count was recorded for this clone. The rearrangement joins TRBV29-1 to TRBJ2-7, with a tentative D call TRBD1 (6 bases). The germline V gene has CDR1 SQVTM and CDR2 ANQGSEA. The V and J ends lost 7 bases and 0 bases respectively, with 16 bases between them. The CDR3 has 14 amino acids. The CDR3 spells CSAAPRDNSYEQYF. The CDR3 nucleotides are TGCAGCGCTGCCCCTCGGGACAACTCCTACGAGCAGTACTTC.

This clone was counted a single time. The V gene is TRBV15, the J gene TRBJ2-2; weak D call: TRBD1 (5 bases). The CDR3 spans 17 residues. V lost 2 bases and J lost 1, with 14 bases in between. Per germline, CDR1 LNHNV and CDR2 YYDKDF (reference sequence). DNA for the CDR3: TGTGCCACCAGCAGACCAGAGACAGCCGGGAACACCGGGGAGCTGTTTTTT. Its protein product is CATSRPETAGNTGELFF.

This chain uses TRBV24-1 with TRBJ1-2, with D tentatively TRBD1 (6 bases). CDR1 and CDR2 (germline): KGHDR, SFDVKD. Trimming took 12 bases from V and 5 from J, leaving 24 bases between them. The CDR3 totals 15 residues. As DNA, the CDR3 is TGTGCCGCGCAGGGGCGGCCGGGGTTAACATATGGCTACACCTTC. Protein product: CAAQGRPGLTYGYTF.

This chain uses TRBV3-1 (or the pseudogene TRBV3-2) with TRBJ2-1; D is unresolved. The CDR3 sequence is 15 residues long. With 2 bases removed from V and 0 bases from J, the gap between germline ends came to 8 bases. Looked up from germline, CDR1 is LGHDT and CDR2 is YNNKEL (reference sequence). This CDR3 is CASSQSRSSYNEQFF. CDR3 DNA sequence: TGTGCCAGCAGCCAATCCCGTAGCTCCTACAATGAGCAGTTCTTC.

V is TRBV5-6 and J is TRBJ2-7; tentative D call: TRBD2 (6 bases). Per germline, CDR1 SGHDT and CDR2 YYEEEE. The CDR3 length is 15 residues. Deletions cut 0 bases from V and 3 bases from J, with 13 bases between. CDR3 DNA: TGTGCCAGCAGCTTGGGGATAGCGGTGAACTACGAGCAGTACTTC. It specifies CASSLGIAVNYEQYF.

The gene calls are TRBV21-1 and TRBJ2-5; the table's D call, TRBD2, has no DNA check behind it. TRBV21-1 is a recognized pseudogene. The CDR3 is made up of 16 amino acids. The CDR3 sequence is CASSPQRTSGRQAQYF. DNA for the CDR3: TGTGCCAGCAGCCCCCAGAGGACTAGCGGCCGCCAGGCCCAGTACTTC.

This clone was detected only a few times. The chain uses TRBV14 and TRBJ2-7, with a tentative D call TRBD1 (6 bases). The CDR3 length is 19 residues. Germline V CDR1 and CDR2: SGHDN, FVKESK. With 2 bases removed from V and 3 bases from J, the gap between germline ends came to 26 bases. This chain's CDR3 is CASSQLQPPTGHKHYEQYF. The CDR3 DNA follows: TGTGCCAGCAGCCAACTCCAACCGCCAACGGGACATAAACACTACGAGCAGTACTTC.